The sequence of this TCR beta chain was determined in a study of T cell responses to AZD1222 COVID-19 vaccine. Study-level findings and limits: The study sampled repertoires only after the peak T cell response. Spike-specific TCR depth and breadth grew after two AZD1222 doses.

Details on this clone: Its antigen is currently unknown.

Only in-frame clones appear in the TCRdb table, and some are missing; sequencing was by immunoSEQ multiplex PCR. The repertoire holds tens of thousands of clones, with roughly nine tenths as singletons. The CDR3 has 16 residues. V dropped 6 bases and J dropped 5; count of bases not matched to a gene: 10. CDR1 ENHRY and CDR2 SYGVKD come from the germline V gene. The source material was peripheral blood, sampled 28 days after the second AZD1222 dose. The receptor was derived from an adult who received the AZD1222 COVID-19 vaccine. The chain couples TRBV10-3 to TRBJ2-3; 11 positions agree with TRBD2. CDR3: CAISLFSGRAQDTQYF. For the CDR3, the DNA is TGTGCCATCAGCTTATTTAGCGGGAGGGCCCAAGATACGCAGTATTTT.